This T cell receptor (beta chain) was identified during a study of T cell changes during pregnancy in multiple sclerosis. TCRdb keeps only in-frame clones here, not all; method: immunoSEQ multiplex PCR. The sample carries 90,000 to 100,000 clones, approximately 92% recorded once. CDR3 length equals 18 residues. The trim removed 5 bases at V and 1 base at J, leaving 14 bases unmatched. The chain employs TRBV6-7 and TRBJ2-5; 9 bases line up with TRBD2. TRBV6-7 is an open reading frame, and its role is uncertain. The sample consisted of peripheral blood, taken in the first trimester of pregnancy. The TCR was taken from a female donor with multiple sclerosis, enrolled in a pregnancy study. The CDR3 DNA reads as TGTGCCAGCAGTCCCCCGAGCGGGGGGAATCTACTCCAAGAGACCCAGTACTTC. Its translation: CASSPPSGGNLLQETQYF.